The TCR beta chain described here comes from a study of blood T cell repertoires in COVID-19. Per germline, CDR1 SEHNR and CDR2 FQNEAQ (reference sequence). The CDR3 has 13 amino acids. V was clipped by 7 bases and J by 14 bases, with 18 bases between them. Data came from immunoSEQ multiplex PCR; TCRdb stores just in-frame clones and leaves some out. The sample carries 97,000 or so clones, around nine tenths recorded once. This receptor was obtained from a man aged 45-65 years with active or convalescent COVID-19. Sequencing was done on a sample of peripheral blood. The chain uses TRBV7-9 and TRBJ1-6; maybe TRBD1 (6 bases). The CDR3: CASTENEGVTLHF. CDR3 sequence (DNA): TGTGCCAGCACCGAAAATGAGGGGGTCACCCTCCACTTT.